The clone carrying this TCR beta chain occurred once. The entry originates in a study of blood T cell repertoires in COVID-19. Study as a whole: Donors in the United States, Italy and Spain gave samples during acute or convalescent COVID-19. T cells, B-cell-depleted T cells, or PBMCs supplied cDNA or gDNA.

CDR3 length equals 14 residues. Germline V gives CDR1 LGHDT, CDR2 YNNKEL (reference sequence). The ends were cut back, 1 base at V and 7 bases at J, with 14 bases in the middle. As originally analysed: Estimation of nucleated cell counts was performed using reference gene primer amplification. Method: immunoSEQ multiplex PCR; TCRdb's copy keeps in-frame clones and lacks some. V, J and clone size are those of that table, while D and trimming were read from the DNA. This sample carries 93,000 or so clones, approximately 80% of them seen once, and the ten largest clones take around 13%. The specimen sequenced was peripheral blood. This receptor was identified in a human donor in a cohort sampled during active or convalescent COVID-19. The chain combines TRBV3-1 (or the pseudogene TRBV3-2) with TRBJ2-7; perhaps TRBD2 as D (5 bases). CDR3 bases: TGTGCCAGCAGCCAAGGCCTCAATTCGGGGGAGCAGTACTTC. Its translation is CASSQGLNSGEQYF.